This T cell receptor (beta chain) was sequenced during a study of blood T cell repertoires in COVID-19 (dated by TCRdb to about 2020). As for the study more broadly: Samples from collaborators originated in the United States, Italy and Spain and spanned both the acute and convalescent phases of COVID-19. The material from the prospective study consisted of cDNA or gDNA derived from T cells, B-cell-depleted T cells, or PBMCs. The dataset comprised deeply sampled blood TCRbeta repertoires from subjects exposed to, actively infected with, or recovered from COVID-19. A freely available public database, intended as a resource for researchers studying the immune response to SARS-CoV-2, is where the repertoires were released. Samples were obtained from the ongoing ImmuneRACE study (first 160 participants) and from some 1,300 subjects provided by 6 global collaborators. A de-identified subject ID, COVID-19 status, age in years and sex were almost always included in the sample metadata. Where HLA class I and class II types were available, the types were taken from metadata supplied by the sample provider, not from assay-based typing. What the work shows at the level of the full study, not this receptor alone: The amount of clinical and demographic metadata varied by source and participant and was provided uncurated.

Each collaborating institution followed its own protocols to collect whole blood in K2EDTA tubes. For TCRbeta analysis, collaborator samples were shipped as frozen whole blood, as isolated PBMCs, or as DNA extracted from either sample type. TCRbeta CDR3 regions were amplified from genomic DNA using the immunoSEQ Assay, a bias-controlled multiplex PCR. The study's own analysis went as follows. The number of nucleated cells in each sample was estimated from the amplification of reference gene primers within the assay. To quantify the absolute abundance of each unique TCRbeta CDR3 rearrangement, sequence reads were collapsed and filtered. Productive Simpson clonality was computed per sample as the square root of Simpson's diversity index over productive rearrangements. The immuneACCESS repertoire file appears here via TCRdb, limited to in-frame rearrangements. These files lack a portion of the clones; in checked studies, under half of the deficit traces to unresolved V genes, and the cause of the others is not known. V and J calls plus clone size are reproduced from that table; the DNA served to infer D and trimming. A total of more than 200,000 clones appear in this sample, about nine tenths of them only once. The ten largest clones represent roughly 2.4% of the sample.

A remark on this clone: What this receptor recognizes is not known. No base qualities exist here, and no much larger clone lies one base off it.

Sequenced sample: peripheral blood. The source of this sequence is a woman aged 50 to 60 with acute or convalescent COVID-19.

CDR3 sequence: CASSASPRFYNEQFF. The sequenced DNA: TGTGCCAGCAGCGCTAGCCCCAGGTTCTACAATGAGCAGTTCTTC. The sequence is built from TRBV7-6 and TRBJ2-1; the D segment could be TRBD2, given 5 matching bases. V loses 5 bases, J loses 3 bases, and the germline ends lie 14 bases apart. Counted from cysteine to phenylalanine, this CDR3 has 15 amino acids. The kept DNA is CDR3 alone, 45 bases in frame from the first base. Per the germline V gene, SGHVS is the CDR1 and FNYEAQ is the CDR2.